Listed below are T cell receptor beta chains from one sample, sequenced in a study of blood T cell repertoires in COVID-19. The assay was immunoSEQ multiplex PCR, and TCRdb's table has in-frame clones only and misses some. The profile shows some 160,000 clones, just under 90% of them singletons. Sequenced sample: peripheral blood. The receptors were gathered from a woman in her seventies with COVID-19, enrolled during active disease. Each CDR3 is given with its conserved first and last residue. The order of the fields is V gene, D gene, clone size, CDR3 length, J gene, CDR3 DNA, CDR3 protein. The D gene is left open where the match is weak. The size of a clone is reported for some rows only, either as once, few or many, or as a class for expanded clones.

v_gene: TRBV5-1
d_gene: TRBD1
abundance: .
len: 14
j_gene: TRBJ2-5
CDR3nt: TGCGCCAGCAGCCCTAGACAGGGTGGGAAGACCCAGTACTTC
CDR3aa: CASSPRQGGKTQYF

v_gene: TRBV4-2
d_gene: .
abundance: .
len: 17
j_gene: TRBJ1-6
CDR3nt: TGTGCCAGCAGCCAAGAATCTGTAACAGGAGGGTATTCACCCCTCCACTTT
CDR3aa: CASSQESVTGGYSPLHF

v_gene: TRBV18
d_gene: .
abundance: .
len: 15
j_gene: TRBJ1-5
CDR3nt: TGTGCCAGCTCACAACAGGTGGGCCAAGGTCAGCCCCAGCATTTT
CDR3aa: CASSQQVGQGQPQHF

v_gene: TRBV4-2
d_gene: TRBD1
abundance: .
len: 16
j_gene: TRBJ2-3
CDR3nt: TGTGCCAGCAGCCACCGGACAGGGGTAAAGACAGATACGCAGTATTTT
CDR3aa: CASSHRTGVKTDTQYF

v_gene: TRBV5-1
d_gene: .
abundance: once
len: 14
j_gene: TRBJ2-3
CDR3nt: TGCGCCAGCAGCTTGGGGACACTACCGGATACGCAGTATTTT
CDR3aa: CASSLGTLPDTQYF

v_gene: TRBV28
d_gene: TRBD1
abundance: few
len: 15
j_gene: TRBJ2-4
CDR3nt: TGTGCCAGCAGTATGGACAGGGAATTCAAAAACATTCAGTACTTC
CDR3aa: CASSMDREFKNIQYF

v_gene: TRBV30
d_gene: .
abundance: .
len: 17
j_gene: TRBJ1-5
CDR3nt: TGTGCCTGGAGTCCCCGGTTCGGGGGGCGACGCAATCAGCCCCAGCATTTT
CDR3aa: CAWSPRFGGRRNQPQHF

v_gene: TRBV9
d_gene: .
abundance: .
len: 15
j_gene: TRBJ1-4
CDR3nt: TGTGCCAGCAGCGTAGGGACGGGGGGAGGAGAAAAACTGTTTTTT
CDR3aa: CASSVGTGGGEKLFF

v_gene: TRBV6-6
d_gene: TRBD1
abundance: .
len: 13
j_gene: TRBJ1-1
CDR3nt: TGTGCCAGCAGGGACAGGGAAAACACTGAAGCTTTCTTT
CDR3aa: CASRDRENTEAFF

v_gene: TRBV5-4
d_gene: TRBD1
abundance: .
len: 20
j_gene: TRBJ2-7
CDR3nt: TGTGCCAGCAGCTTGGCCTCGGGGGACAGGGGCCCCGGGTGGGCCTACGAGCAGTACTTC
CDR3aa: CASSLASGDRGPGWAYEQYF

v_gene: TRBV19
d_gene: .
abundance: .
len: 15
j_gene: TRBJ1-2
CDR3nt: TGTGCCAGTAGTATACCCGACAGCAAAGCCTATGGCTACACCTTC
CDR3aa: CASSIPDSKAYGYTF

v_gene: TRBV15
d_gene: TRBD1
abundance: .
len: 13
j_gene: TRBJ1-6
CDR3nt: TGTGCCACCAGCAGGCACAGGGGATCACCCCTCCACTTT
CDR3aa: CATSRHRGSPLHF

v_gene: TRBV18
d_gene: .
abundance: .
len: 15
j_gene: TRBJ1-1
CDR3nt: TGTGCCAGCTCACCACCTTACAGCTCGAACACTGAAGCTTTCTTT
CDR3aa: CASSPPYSSNTEAFF

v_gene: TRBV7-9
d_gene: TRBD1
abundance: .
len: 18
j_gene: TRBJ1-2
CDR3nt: TGTGCCAGCAGCTTAGGGGCAGCGGGACAGGGGGGAGACTATGGCTACACCTTC
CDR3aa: CASSLGAAGQGGDYGYTF

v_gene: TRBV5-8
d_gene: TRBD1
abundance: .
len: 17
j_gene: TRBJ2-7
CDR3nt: TGTGCCAGCAGCTTGTACGGGACAGCCGAACGCTCCTACGAGCAGTACTTC
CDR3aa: CASSLYGTAERSYEQYF

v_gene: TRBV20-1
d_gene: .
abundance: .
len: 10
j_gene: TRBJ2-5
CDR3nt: TGCAGTGCCATCCAAGAGACCCAGTACTTC
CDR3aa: CSAIQETQYF

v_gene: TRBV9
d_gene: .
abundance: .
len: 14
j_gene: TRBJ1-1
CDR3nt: TGTGCCAGCAGCGTAGGGAATGGGAGGACTGAAGCTTTCTTT
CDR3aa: CASSVGNGRTEAFF

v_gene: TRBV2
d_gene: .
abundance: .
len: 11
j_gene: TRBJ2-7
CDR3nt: TGTGCCAGCTTAGGACAATACGAGCAGTACTTC
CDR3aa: CASLGQYEQYF

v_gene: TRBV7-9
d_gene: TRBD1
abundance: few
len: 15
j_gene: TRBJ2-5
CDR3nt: TGTGCCAGCAGCCAGCGGACAGGGGGCCAAGAGACCCAGTACTTC
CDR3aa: CASSQRTGGQETQYF

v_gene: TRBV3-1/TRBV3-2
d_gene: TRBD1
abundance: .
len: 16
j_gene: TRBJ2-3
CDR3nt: TGTGCCAGCAGCCAAGGGAAGGGGGCGGGTACAGATACGCAGTATTTT
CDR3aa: CASSQGKGAGTDTQYF

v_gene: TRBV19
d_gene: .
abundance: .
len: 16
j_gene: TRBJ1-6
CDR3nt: TGTGCCAGTTCCAGGGAGGCCCGCTCCTATAATTCACCCCTCCACTTT
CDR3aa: CASSREARSYNSPLHF

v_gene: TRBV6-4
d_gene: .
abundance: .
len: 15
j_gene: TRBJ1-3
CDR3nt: TGTGCCAGCAGACTGACAGCGAGCTCTGGAAACACCATATATTTT
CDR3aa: CASRLTASSGNTIYF

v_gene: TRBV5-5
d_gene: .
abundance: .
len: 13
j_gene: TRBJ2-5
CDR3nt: TGTGCCAGCAGCTTGGAGGGGCAAGAGACCCAGTACTTC
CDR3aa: CASSLEGQETQYF

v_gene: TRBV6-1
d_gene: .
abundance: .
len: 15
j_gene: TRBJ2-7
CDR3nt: TGTGCCAGCAGTGAAATTCCGGGGAGCTCCTACGAGCAGTACTTC
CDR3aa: CASSEIPGSSYEQYF

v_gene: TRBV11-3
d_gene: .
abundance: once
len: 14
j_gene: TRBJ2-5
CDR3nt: TGTGCCAGCAGCTTATACAGAGACCAAGAGACCCAGTACTTC
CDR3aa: CASSLYRDQETQYF

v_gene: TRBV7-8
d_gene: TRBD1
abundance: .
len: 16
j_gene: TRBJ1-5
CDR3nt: TGTGCCAGCAGCTTAGCCCAAGACAGGGTATCGGGGCCCCAGCATTTT
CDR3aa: CASSLAQDRVSGPQHF

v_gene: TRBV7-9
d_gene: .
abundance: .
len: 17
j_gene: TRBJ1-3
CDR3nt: TGTGCCAGCAGCTTGGGTCAGGGTTCGAGCTCTGGAAACACCATATATTTT
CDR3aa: CASSLGQGSSSGNTIYF